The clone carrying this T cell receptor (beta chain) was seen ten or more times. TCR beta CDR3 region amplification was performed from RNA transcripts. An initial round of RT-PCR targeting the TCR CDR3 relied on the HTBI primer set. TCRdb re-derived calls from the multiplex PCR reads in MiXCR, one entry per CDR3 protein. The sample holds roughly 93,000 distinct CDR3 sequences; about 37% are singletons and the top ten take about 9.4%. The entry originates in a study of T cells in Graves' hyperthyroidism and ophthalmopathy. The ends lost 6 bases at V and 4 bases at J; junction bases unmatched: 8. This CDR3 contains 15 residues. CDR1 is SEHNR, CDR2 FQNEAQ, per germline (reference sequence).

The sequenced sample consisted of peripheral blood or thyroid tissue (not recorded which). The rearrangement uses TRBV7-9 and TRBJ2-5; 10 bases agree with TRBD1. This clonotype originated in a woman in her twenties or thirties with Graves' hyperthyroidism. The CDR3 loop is CASRPRTGGGETQYF. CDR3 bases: TGTGCCAGCAGACCTAGGACAGGGGGGGGAGAGACCCAGTACTTC.